The clone carrying this T cell receptor (beta chain) was observed many times. What it recognizes is unknown. Graves' hyperthyroidism qualified as stable when ophthalmopathy did not progress within 18 months. Exclusion criteria comprised uncontrolled infection, other autoimmune disease, pregnancy or lactation. About 10 ml of fresh peripheral blood supplied the PBMCs. CDR1 and CDR2 from the germline V gene are SNHLY and FYNNEI. The CDR3 sequence is 14 residues long. V shed 1 base and J shed 0 bases, with 6 bases lying between them. RNA transcripts gave rise to amplified TCR beta CDR3 regions. The HTBI primer set drove a first-round RT-PCR of the TCR CDR3. TCRdb called the multiplex PCR reads again in MiXCR, with one record for every CDR3 protein. This table holds more than 450,000 distinct CDR3 sequences, around 13% found once. This entry belongs to a study of T cells in Graves' hyperthyroidism and ophthalmopathy.

Points from the study as a whole: Blood also showed most of the thyroid clonotypes that were expanded above 0.001.

The chain has TRBV2 and TRBJ2-5; D gene ambiguous. This clonotype was sampled from a woman in her forties with Graves' hyperthyroidism. Specimen: blood. CDR3 protein: CASSEGADQETQYF. The CDR3 nucleotides read TGTGCCAGCAGTGAAGGGGCGGACCAAGAGACCCAGTACTTC. Using reference TRBV2 and TRBJ2-5 for the parts outside the CDR3, the full variable domain is EPEVTQTPSHQVTQMGQEVILRCVPISNHLYFYWYRQILGQKVEFLVSFYNNEISEKSEIFDDQFSVERPDGSNFTLKIRSTKLEDSAMYFCASSEGADQETQYFGPGTRLLVL.